The clone carrying this T cell receptor beta chain was observed a few times. Its cognate antigen is unknown. The data originate from a study of radiotherapy plus CTLA-4 blockade in lung cancer. Study summary: Objective responses emerged in around 18% of patients, and 30% to 40% attained disease control.

The V and J ends lost 7 bases and 4 bases respectively, with 16 bases between them. This CDR3 comprises 14 residues. CDR1 LNHDA and CDR2 SQIVND come from the germline V gene (reference sequence). Chemo-refractory metastatic non-small-cell lung cancer patients were treated with focal radiation plus CTLA-4 blockade with ipilimumab. Findings and caveats of the study: Tumor-derived TCR clones expanded in blood after radiotherapy plus ipilimumab. Reportedly, early blood T cell clone dynamics best predicted response, with interferon-beta.

Data came from immunoSEQ multiplex PCR; TCRdb stores just in-frame clones and leaves some out. The data contain some 92,000 clones, around 86% of them singletons. This chain links TRBV19 with TRBJ1-2; tentatively, D is TRBD1 (5 bases). This sample comprised peripheral blood, obtained from a patient treated with radiotherapy plus ipilimumab. This TCR was sampled from a human donor with non-small cell lung cancer who had a partial response to radiotherapy plus ipilimumab. CDR3 sequence reads: CASTSRAAGYGYTF. The CDR3, as DNA: TGTGCCAGTACCTCCAGGGCGGCAGGCTATGGCTACACCTTC.